This T cell receptor beta chain was sequenced in a study of CD8 T cells in ankylosing spondylitis. General study findings and limits: It appeared that ankylosing spondylitis blood was characterized by a TCR beta motif of several highly homologous variants.

Using its own MiXCR run on the 5' RACE reads, TCRdb lists one record per CDR3 protein. The table lists over 700,000 distinct CDR3 sequences, around 17% of them singletons. This CDR3 is 17 amino acids long. The germline CDR1 and CDR2 sequences are SGHRS and YFSETQ. Trimming pared 1 base from V and 1 base from J, leaving 16 bases between. Points on this clonotype: Antigen unknown.

The source of this sequence is a male donor with ankylosing spondylitis. Sequencing was done on a sample of blood, either unsorted or a sorted T cell fraction (not recorded which). The chain links TRBV5-1 to TRBJ2-3, with TRBD2 as a possible D gene (6 bases). CDR3 sequence: CASSLFGGSGGTDTQYF. For the CDR3, the DNA is TGCGCCAGCAGCTTGTTCGGTGGTAGCGGAGGCACAGATACGCAGTATTTT.